This T cell receptor beta chain is drawn from a study of identifying expanded T cells in peripheral blood. General study findings and limits: Across healthy donors, higher total template counts meant significantly greater roughly 2-week count variance.

Sequencing used immunoSEQ multiplex PCR; TCRdb keeps in-frame clones, though not all of them. The sample shows about 58,000 clones, around four fifths of them seen only once. On this clone itself: Its target is not known.

This TCR was sampled from a person between 18 and 75 years old in good health. The sequenced sample consisted of blood.

CDR3 in amino acids: CASSLLGVNLQETQYF. In DNA, the CDR3 is TGCGCCAGCAGCTTGTTGGGGGTAAACCTCCAAGAGACCCAGTACTTC. V is TRBV5-1 and J is TRBJ2-5; D tentatively fits TRBD1 or TRBD2 (5 bases each). This CDR3 contains 16 residues. V was trimmed by 1 base and J by 1 base, leaving 14 bases between them. Germline loops: CDR1 SGHRS, CDR2 YFSETQ.